This T cell receptor (beta chain) was recovered during a study of blood T cell repertoires in COVID-19. Study information: The analysed material was cDNA or gDNA that came from T cells, B-cell-depleted T cells, or PBMCs.

The protocol was immunoSEQ multiplex PCR, while the TCRdb copy is restricted to in-frame clones and leaves out a portion. The sample consists of about 140,000 clones, more than 70% of them appearing once. Trimming left V 2 bases short and J 3 bases short, with 14 bases between. The CDR3 length is 15 residues. The germline CDR1 and CDR2 sequences are SGHDT and YYEEEE. The receptor's source is a woman aged 60-70 years with acute or convalescent COVID-19. J is TRBJ2-5 and V is TRBV5-6, with D possibly matching TRBD2 (6 bases). The sequenced sample consisted of peripheral blood. The CDR3 region has the DNA TGTGCCAGCAGCTTCCTCGGGACTCTGGAAGAGACCCAGTACTTC. The encoded protein is CASSFLGTLEETQYF.